This T cell receptor (beta chain) derives from a study of blood T cell repertoires in COVID-19. Turning to the study itself: There were acute and convalescent COVID-19 samples, and they came from the United States, Italy and Spain.

Per the original methods: Reference gene primer amplification yielded estimated nucleated cell counts. Profiled with immunoSEQ multiplex PCR; TCRdb holds only in-frame clones, not every one. For V, J and clone size, that table is used; D and trimming come from the DNA. The sample records about 490,000 clones, approximately 83% being singletons. From germline, CDR1 is SEHNR and CDR2 FQNEAQ (reference sequence). V shed 5 bases and J shed 1 base, with 27 bases lying between them. CDR3 length: 19 residues. The sample taken for sequencing was peripheral blood. The chain couples TRBV7-9 to TRBJ2-7; D possibly corresponds to TRBD2 (6 bases). The receptor was derived from a human donor in a cohort sampled during active COVID-19. The CDR3 here is CASSALAFSGTPGSYEQYF. Written as DNA, the CDR3 is TGTGCCAGCAGCGCATTGGCCTTCTCCGGGACTCCTGGATCCTACGAGCAGTACTTC.